This TCR beta chain was obtained from a study of identical twins. Germline trimming cut 6 bases from V and 3 bases from J; bases unmatched to any gene: 7. The CDR3 has 15 amino acids. CDR1 and CDR2 (germline): SGHRS, YFSETQ. This clonotype was seen a few times. TCRdb re-called the 5' RACE reads with MiXCR, one entry per CDR3 protein. The sample carries more than 400,000 distinct CDR3 sequences, roughly 15% recorded once. This same sample was also taken into another study, of yellow fever vaccine responses in identical twins.

Sequenced: CD4+ T cells sorted from blood. This clonotype originated in a woman aged 18-35 years in good health. V is TRBV5-1 and J is TRBJ2-2, with 8 bases that match TRBD1. CDR3 DNA: TGCGCCAGCACTCACAGGGGGGACTACACCGGGGAGCTGTTTTTT. Translating it yields CASTHRGDYTGELFF.